This T cell receptor (beta chain) was retrieved from a study of shared clonotypes between healthy human individuals. Assay: immunoSEQ multiplex PCR; the TCRdb copy retains only in-frame clones and omits some. In the table there are more than 2 million clones, 90% to 95% of which are singletons. Naive CD8 cells comprised CD45RO-negative, CCR7-positively selected cells, excluding terminally differentiated effector memory CD45RA+ cells. Donation came from healthy HIV-negative adults that had no recent acute infections or vaccinations. The CDR3 is 17 amino acids. Germline V lookup: CDR1 MDHEN, CDR2 SYDVKM. V lost 4 bases, J lost 0 bases, and 11 bases stayed unmatched.

This receptor was obtained from a man younger than 30 in good health. Some clones in this sample may be carry-over from other donors' samples. The chain employs TRBV28 and TRBJ2-7; TRBD2 aligns across 8 bases. The source material was naive CD8+ T cells from PBMCs. The CDR3 nucleotides are TGTGCCAGCAGTTCTCTTCGGGAGGGTCCAAGCTCCTACGAGCAGTACTTC. Translating it yields CASSSLREGPSSYEQYF.